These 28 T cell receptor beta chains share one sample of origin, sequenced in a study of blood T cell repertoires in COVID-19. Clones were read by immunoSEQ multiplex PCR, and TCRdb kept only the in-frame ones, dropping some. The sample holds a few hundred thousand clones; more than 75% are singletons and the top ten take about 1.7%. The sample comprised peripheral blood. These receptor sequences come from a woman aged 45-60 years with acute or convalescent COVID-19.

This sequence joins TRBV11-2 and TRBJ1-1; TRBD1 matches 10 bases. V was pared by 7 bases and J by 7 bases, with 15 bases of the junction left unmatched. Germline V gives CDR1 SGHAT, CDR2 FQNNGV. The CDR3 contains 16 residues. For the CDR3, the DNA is TGTGCCAGCACCGAAGCGCCCGGGACAGGGGTTAGTGAAGCTTTCTTT. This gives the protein CASTEAPGTGVSEAFF.

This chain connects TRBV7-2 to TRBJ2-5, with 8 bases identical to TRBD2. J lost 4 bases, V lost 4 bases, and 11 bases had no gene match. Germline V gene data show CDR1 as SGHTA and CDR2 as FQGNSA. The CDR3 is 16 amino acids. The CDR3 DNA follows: TGTGCCAGCAGCTCCCCGCCCGGGGGGGCTCGAGAGACCCAGTACTTC. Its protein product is CASSSPPGGARETQYF.

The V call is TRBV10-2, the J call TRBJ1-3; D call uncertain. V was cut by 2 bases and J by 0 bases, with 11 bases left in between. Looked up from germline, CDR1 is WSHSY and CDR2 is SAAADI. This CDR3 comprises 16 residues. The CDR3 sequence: CASSEGVGSSGNTIYF. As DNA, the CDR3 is TGCGCCAGCAGTGAGGGGGTAGGGAGCTCTGGAAACACCATATATTTT.

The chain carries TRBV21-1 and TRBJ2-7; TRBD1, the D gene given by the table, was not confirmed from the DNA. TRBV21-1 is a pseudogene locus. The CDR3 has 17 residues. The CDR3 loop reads CASSKPLRGPRSYEQYF. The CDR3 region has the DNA TGTGCCAGCAGCAAACCCCTCAGGGGTCCGAGATCCTACGAGCAGTACTTC.

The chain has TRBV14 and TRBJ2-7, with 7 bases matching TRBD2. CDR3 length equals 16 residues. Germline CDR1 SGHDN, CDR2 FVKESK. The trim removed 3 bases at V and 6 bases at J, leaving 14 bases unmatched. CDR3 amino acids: CASSQEGGAFGREQYF. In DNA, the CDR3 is TGTGCCAGCAGCCAGGAGGGAGGGGCTTTCGGACGCGAGCAGTACTTC.

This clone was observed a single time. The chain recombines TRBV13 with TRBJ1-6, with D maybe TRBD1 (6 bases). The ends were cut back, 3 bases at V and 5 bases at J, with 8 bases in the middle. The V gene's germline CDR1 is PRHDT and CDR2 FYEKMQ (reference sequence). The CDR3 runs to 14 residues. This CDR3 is CASSLGADNSPLHF. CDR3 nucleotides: TGTGCCAGCAGCTTGGGGGCAGATAATTCACCCCTCCACTTT.

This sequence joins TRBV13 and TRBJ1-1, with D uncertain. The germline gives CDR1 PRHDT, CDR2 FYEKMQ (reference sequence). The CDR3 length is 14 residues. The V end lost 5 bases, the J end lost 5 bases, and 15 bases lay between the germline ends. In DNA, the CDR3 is TGTGCCAGCAGCCCCGGACGTCGGGGAACTGAAGCTTTCTTT. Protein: CASSPGRRGTEAFF. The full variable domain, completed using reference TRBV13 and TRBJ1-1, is AAGVIQSPRHLIKEKRETATLKCYPIPRHDTVYWYQQGPGQDPQFLISFYEKMQSDKGSIPDRFSAQQFSDYHSELNMSSLELGDSALYFCASSPGRRGTEAFFGQGTRLTVV.

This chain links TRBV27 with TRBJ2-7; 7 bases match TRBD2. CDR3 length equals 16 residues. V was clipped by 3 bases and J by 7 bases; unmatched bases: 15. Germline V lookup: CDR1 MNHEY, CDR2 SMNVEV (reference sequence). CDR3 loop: CASSFGGSGILFEQYF. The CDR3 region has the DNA TGTGCCAGCAGTTTTGGTGGGAGCGGGATCCTCTTTGAGCAGTACTTC.

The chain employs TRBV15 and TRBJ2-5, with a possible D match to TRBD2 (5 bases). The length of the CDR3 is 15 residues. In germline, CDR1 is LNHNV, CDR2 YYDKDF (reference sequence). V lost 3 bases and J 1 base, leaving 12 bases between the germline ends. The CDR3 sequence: CATSSRRETQETQYF. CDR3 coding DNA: TGTGCCACCAGCAGTCGAAGGGAGACCCAAGAGACCCAGTACTTC. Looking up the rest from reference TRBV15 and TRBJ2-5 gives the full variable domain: DAMVIQNPRYQVTQFGKPVTLSCSQTLNHNVMYWYQQKSSQAPKLLFHYYDKDFNNEADTPDNFQSRRPNTSFCFLDIRSPGLGDTAMYLCATSSRRETQETQYFGPGTRLLVL.

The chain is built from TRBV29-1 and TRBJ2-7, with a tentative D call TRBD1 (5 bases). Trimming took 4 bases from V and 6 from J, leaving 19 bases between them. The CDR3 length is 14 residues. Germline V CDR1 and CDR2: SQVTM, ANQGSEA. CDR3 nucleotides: TGCAGCGTTGTCCCTCAGGGCCCTCCTTCCGAGCAGTACTTC. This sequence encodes CSVVPQGPPSEQYF.

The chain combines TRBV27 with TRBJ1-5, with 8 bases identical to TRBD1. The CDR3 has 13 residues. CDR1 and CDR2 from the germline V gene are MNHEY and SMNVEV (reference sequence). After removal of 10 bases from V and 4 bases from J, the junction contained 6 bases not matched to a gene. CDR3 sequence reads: CATADRENQPQHF. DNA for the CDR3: TGTGCCACCGCGGACAGGGAGAATCAGCCCCAGCATTTT.

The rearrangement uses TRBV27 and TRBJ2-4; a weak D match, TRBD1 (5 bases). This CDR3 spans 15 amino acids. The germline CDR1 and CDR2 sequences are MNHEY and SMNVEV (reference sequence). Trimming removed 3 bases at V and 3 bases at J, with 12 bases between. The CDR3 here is CASSFLSGFKNIQYF. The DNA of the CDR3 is TGTGCCAGCAGTTTTCTTTCAGGGTTCAAAAACATTCAGTACTTC.

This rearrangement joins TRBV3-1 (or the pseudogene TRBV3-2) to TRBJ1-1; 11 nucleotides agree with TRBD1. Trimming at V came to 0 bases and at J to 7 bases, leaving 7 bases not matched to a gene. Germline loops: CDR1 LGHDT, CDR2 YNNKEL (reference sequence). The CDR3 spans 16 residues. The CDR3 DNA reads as TGTGCCAGCAGCCAAGACCTAGGACAGGGGGCAAGTGAAGCTTTCTTT. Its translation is CASSQDLGQGASEAFF.

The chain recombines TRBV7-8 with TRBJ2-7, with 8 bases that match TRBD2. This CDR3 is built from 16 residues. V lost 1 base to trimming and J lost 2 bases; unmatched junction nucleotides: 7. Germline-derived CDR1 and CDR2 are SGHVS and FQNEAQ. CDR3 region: CASSLGVAGTTYEQYF. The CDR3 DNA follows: TGTGCCAGCAGCTTAGGTGTAGCGGGAACGACCTACGAGCAGTACTTC.

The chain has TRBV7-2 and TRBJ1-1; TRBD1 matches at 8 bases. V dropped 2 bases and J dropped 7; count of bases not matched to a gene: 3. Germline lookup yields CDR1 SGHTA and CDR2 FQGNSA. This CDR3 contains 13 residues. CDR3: CASSLQGASEAFF. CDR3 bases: TGTGCCAGCAGCTTACAGGGGGCGAGTGAAGCTTTCTTT.

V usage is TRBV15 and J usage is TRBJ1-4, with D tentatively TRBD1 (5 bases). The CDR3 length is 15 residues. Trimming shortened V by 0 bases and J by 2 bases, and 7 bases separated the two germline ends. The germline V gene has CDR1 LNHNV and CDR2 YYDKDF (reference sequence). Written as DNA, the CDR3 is TGTGCCACCAGCAGAGATACAGGCACTAATGAAAAACTGTTTTTT. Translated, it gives CATSRDTGTNEKLFF.

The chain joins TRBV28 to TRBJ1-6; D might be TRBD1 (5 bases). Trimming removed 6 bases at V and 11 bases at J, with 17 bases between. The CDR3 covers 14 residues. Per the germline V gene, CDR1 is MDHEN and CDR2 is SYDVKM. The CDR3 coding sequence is TGTGCCAGCAGCCCCCGCTTGGGGCGGACACCCCTCCACTTT. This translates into CASSPRLGRTPLHF.

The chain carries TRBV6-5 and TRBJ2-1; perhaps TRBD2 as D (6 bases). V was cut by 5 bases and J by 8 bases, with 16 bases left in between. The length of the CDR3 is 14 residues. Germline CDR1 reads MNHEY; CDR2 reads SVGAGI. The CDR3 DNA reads TGTGCCAGCAGTCAAATAGCGACTAGTCATGAGCAGTTCTTC. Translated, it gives CASSQIATSHEQFF.

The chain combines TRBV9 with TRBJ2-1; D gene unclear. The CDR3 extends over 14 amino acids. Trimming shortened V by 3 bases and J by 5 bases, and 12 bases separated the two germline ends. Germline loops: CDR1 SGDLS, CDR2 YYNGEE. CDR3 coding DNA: TGTGCCAGCAGCGCCGAGAACTTAGACAATGAGCAGTTCTTC. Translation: CASSAENLDNEQFF.

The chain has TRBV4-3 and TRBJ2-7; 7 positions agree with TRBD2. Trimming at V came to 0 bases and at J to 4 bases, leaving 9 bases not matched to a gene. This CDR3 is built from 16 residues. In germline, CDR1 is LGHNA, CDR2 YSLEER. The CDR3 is CASSQERGGNGYEQYF. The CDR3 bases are TGCGCCAGCAGCCAAGAAAGGGGAGGGAACGGATACGAGCAGTACTTC.

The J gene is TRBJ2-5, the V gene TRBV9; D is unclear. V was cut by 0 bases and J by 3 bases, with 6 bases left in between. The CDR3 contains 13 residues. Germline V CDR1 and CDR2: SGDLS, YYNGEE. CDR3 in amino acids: CASSVGQKETQYF. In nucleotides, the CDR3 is TGTGCCAGCAGCGTAGGGCAGAAAGAGACCCAGTACTTC.

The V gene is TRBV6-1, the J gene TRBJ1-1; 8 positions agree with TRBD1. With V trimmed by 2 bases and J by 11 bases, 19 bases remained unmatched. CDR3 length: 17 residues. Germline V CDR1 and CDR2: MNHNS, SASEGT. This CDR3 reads CASSEPPGTGESRAAFF. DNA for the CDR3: TGTGCCAGCAGTGAACCTCCCGGGACAGGAGAGAGTAGGGCGGCTTTCTTT.

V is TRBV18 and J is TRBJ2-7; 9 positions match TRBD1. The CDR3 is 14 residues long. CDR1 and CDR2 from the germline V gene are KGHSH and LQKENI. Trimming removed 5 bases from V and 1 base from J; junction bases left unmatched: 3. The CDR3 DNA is TGTGCCAGCTCATCAGACAGGGGGTCCTACGAGCAGTACTTC. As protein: CASSSDRGSYEQYF.

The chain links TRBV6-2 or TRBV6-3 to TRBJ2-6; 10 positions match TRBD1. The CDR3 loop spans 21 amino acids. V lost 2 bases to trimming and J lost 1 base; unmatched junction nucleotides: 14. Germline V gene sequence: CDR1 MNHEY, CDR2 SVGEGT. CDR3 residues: CASSYPRDRDRGSSGANVLTF. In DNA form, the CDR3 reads TGTGCCAGCAGTTACCCCCGAGACAGGGACAGGGGATCTTCTGGGGCCAACGTCCTGACTTTC.

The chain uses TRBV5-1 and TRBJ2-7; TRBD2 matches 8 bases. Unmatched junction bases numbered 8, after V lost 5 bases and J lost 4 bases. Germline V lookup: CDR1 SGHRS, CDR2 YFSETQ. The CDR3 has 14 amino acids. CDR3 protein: CASSTSGDAYEQYF. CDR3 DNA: TGCGCCAGCAGTACTAGCGGAGATGCTTACGAGCAGTACTTC.

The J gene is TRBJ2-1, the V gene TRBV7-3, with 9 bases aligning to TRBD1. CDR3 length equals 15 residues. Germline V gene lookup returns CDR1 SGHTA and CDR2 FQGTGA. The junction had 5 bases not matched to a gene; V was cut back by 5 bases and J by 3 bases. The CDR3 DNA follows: TGTGCCAGCAGCGGTCCGGGACAGGGCTACAATGAGCAGTTCTTC. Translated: CASSGPGQGYNEQFF.

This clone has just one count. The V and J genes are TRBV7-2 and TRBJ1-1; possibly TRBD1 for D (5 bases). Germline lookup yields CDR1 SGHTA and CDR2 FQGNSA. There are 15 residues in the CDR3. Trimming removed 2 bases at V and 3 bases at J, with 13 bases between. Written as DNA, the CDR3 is TGTGCCAGCAGCTTAATTCGGGGAGGGGACACTGAAGCTTTCTTT. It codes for CASSLIRGGDTEAFF.

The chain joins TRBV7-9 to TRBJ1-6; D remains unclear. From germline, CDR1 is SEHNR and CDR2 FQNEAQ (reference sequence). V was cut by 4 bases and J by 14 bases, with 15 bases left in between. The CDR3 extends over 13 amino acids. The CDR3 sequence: CASSSLGVAALHF. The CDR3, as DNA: TGTGCCAGCAGCTCTCTCGGGGTCGCGGCCCTCCACTTT.